This TCR beta chain was identified during a study of Tregs in tolerant kidney transplant recipients. Sequencing used immunoSEQ multiplex PCR; TCRdb keeps in-frame clones, though not all of them. The table includes 90,000 to 150,000 clones, around nine tenths detected once. Thawed PBMCs were FACS-sorted into unstimulated CD4+CD25+CD127- regulatory T cells, CD4+CD25- non-regulatory cells, CD4 and CD8 cells. The CDR3 has 17 residues. The germline gives CDR1 SGHRS, CDR2 YFSETQ. Trimming shortened V by 2 bases and J by 4 bases, and 21 bases separated the two germline ends. The origin of this receptor is a human donor in good health. The genes are TRBV5-1 and TRBJ1-2, with D hard to call. Sequenced: CD4+ T cells from blood. The CDR3 region has the DNA TGCGCCAGCAGCTTTGAGGGAGATTCAGTAGGTGGCTATGGCTACACCTTC. It codes for CASSFEGDSVGGYGYTF.